This record covers a single T cell receptor beta chain. Its antigen is not known. The same CDR3 is also encoded by other DNA sequences in this sample. Data came from immunoSEQ multiplex PCR; TCRdb stores just in-frame clones and leaves some out. The profile covers 100,000 to 120,000 clones, with approximately 94% appearing a single time and 0.67% taken by the ten largest. The CDR3 consists of 15 residues. CDR1 MNHNS and CDR2 SASEGT come from the germline V gene. Trimming took 4 bases from V and 4 from J; bases not matched to a gene: 2. These data are taken from a study of cytomegalovirus exposure and HLA in healthy donors. Study-level findings and limits: Cytomegalovirus-associated status was assigned to about 150 TCR beta chains. The dataset shows that most TCR sequences were rare, while some public TCRs occurred in many donors. Three CMV-associated chains were confirmed in vitro to be specific for CMV antigens.

The source is a woman younger than 30 in good health and CMV-seronegative. This chain links TRBV6-1 with TRBJ2-5, with 14 bases that match TRBD2. The source material was PBMCs. Written as DNA, the CDR3 is TGTGCCAGCAGTGGACTAGCGGGGGGGCCAGAGACCCAGTACTTC. Its translation is CASSGLAGGPETQYF.